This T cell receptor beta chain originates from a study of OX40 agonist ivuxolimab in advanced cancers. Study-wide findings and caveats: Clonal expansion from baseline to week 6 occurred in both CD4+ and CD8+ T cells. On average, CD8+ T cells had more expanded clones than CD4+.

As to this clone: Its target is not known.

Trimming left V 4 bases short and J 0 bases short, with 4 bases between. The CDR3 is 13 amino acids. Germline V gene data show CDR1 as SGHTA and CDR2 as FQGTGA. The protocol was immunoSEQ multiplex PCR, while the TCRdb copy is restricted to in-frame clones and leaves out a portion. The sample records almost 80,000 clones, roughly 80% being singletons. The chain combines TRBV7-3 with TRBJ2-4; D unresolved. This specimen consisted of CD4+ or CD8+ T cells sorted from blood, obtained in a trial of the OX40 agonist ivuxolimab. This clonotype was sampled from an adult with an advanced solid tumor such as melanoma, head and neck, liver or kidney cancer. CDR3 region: CASSSGAKNIQYF. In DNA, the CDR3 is TGTGCCAGCAGCTCCGGAGCCAAAAACATTCAGTACTTC.